This passage covers 10 T cell receptor beta chains from one sample sequenced in a study of blood T cells in healthy people across ages. It was with a sample-barcoded 5' primer and a J-beta primer mix that a second PCR of about 7 to 12 cycles was run. One entry per CDR3 protein results from TCRdb running MiXCR on the 5' RACE reads. Of over 1,500,000 distinct CDR3 sequences in the sample, roughly 43% were seen once. The sequencing sample was made of blood. The receptors were gathered from a human donor in good health.

This clonotype was seen just once. The chain recombines TRBV12-3 or TRBV12-4 with TRBJ2-3, with 7 bases fitting TRBD2. The junction had 15 bases not matched to a gene; V was cut back by 6 bases and J by 6 bases. CDR3 length equals 16 residues. The CDR3 sequence: CASSPPRLRGGDTQYF. DNA of the CDR3: TGTGCCAGCAGCCCCCCTAGATTGAGGGGAGGGGATACGCAGTATTTT.

This clonotype has just a few counts. V gene TRBV7-9 combines with J gene TRBJ2-7; D not certain. Germline V CDR1 and CDR2: SEHNR, FQNEAQ (reference sequence). With 0 bases removed from V and 4 bases from J, the gap between germline ends came to 16 bases. CDR3 size: 16 residues. In DNA, the CDR3 is TGTGCCAGCAGCTTAGCGCAAGGCCAGGTGATATACGAGCAGTACTTC. This codes for CASSLAQGQVIYEQYF.

This clonotype appeared a few times. The chain carries TRBV12-3 or TRBV12-4 and TRBJ2-1; D is ambiguous. Trimming cost V 3 bases and J 4 bases, with 10 bases left between them. There are 14 residues in the CDR3. The CDR3 region is CASSFYQTYNEQFF. The DNA of the CDR3 is TGTGCCAGCAGTTTTTATCAGACTTACAATGAGCAGTTCTTC.

The chain recombines TRBV29-1 with TRBJ2-7; 12 nucleotides line up with TRBD2. Germline values: CDR1 SQVTM, CDR2 ANQGSEA. With V trimmed by 5 bases and J by 3 bases, 5 bases remained unmatched. The length of the CDR3 is 14 residues. Here the CDR3 DNA reads TGCAGCGTTCAAGGACTAGCGGGGATCTACGAGCAGTACTTC. It is translated as CSVQGLAGIYEQYF.

V and J are TRBV6-5 and TRBJ1-1; the match to TRBD1 covers 8 bases. Looked up from germline, CDR1 is MNHEY and CDR2 is SVGAGI. Trimming cost V 7 bases and J 1 base; bases outside gene matches: 8. CDR3 length equals 15 residues. CDR3 nucleotides: TGTGCCAGCACCCATTCGACAGGGGCGAACACTGAAGCTTTCTTT. Translation gives CASTHSTGANTEAFF.

Only a few counts were recorded for this clonotype. The chain uses TRBV7-2 and TRBJ2-4; D is perhaps TRBD2 (7 bases). The CDR3 totals 14 residues. Trimming shortened V by 0 bases and J by 10 bases, and 13 bases separated the two germline ends. The germline V gene encodes CDR1 SGHTA and CDR2 FQGNSA. CDR3 in DNA: TGTGCCAGCAGCTTAGCGGGGGGGCTCAGTATTCAGTACTTC. It specifies CASSLAGGLSIQYF. Full variable domain (rest looked up from reference TRBV7-2 and TRBJ2-4): GAGVSQSPSNKVTEKGKDVELRCDPISGHTALYWYRQSLGQGLEFLIYFQGNSAPDKSGLPSDRFSAERTGGSVSTLTIQRTQQEDSAVYLCASSLAGGLSIQYFGAGTRLSVL.

A few counts support this clonotype. This chain joins TRBV12-3 or TRBV12-4 and TRBJ2-1; 13 bases agree with TRBD2. This CDR3 is built from 15 residues. V dropped 7 bases and J dropped 4; count of bases not matched to a gene: 4. The CDR3 protein is CASKRGLAGYNEQFF. CDR3 coding DNA: TGTGCCAGCAAGAGGGGACTAGCGGGGTACAATGAGCAGTTCTTC.

This clonotype was observed a few times. This rearrangement joins TRBV5-4 to TRBJ1-2, with 7 bases aligning to TRBD1. Trimming at V came to 1 base and at J to 3 bases, leaving 3 bases not matched to a gene. This CDR3 is 14 amino acids long. Germline V gene sequence: CDR1 SGHNT, CDR2 YYREEE (reference sequence). CDR3 coding DNA: TGTGCCAGCAGCTTGACAGGGGAGGACTATGGCTACACCTTC. Residues: CASSLTGEDYGYTF.

V and J are TRBV27 and TRBJ2-5, with 7 bases fitting TRBD1. Germline values: CDR1 MNHEY, CDR2 SMNVEV (reference sequence). V dropped 5 bases and J dropped 2; count of bases not matched to a gene: 5. CDR3 length equals 14 residues. CDR3 sequence: CASSIRQGQETQYF. The CDR3 bases are TGTGCCAGCAGTATCCGACAGGGACAAGAGACCCAGTACTTC.

The rearrangement links TRBV20-1 to TRBJ2-1, with 9 bases fitting TRBD2. Germline V lookup: CDR1 DFQATT, CDR2 SNEGSKA (reference sequence). The length of the CDR3 is 17 residues. Losses at the gene ends were 0 bases for V and 4 bases for J; bases not matched to a gene: 10. CDR3 sequence: CSARDGAAGGNYNEQFF. In DNA, the CDR3 is TGCAGTGCTAGAGATGGGGCAGCGGGGGGAAATTACAATGAGCAGTTCTTC.